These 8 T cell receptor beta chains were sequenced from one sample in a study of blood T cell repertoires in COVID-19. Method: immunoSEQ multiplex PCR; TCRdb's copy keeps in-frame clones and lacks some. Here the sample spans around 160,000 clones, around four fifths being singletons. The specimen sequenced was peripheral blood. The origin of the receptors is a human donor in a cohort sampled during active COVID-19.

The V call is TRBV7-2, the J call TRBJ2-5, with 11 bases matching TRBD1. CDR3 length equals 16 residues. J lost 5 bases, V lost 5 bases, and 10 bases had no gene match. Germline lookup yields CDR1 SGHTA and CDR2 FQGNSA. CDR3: CASSLGTGGGGETQYF. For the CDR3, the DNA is TGTGCCAGCAGCCTCGGGACAGGGGGTGGTGGGGAGACCCAGTACTTC.

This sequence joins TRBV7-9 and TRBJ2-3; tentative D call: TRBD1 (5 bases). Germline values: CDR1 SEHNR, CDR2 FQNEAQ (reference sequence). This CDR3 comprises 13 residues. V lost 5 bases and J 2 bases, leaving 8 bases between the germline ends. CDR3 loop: CASSHRNTDTQYF. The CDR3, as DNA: TGTGCCAGCAGCCACAGGAACACAGATACGCAGTATTTT.

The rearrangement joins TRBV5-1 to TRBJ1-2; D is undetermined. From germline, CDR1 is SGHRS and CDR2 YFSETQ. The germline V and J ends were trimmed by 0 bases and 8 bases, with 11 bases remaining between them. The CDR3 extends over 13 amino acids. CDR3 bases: TGCGCCAGCAGCTTGGGGTCCTCCCAGGGCTACACCTTC. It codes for CASSLGSSQGYTF.

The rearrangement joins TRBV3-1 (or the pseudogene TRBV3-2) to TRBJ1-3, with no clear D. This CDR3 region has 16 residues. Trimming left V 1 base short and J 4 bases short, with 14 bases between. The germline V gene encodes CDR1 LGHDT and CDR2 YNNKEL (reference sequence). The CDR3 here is CASSQVRARGGNTIYF. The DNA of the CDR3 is TGTGCCAGCAGCCAAGTCCGGGCCCGAGGGGGAAACACCATATATTTT.

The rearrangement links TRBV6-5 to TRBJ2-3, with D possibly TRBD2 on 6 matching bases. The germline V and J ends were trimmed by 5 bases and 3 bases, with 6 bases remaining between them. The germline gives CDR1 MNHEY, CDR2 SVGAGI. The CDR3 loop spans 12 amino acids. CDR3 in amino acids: CASSRGTDTQYF. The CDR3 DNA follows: TGTGCCAGCAGTCGGGGGACAGATACGCAGTATTTT.

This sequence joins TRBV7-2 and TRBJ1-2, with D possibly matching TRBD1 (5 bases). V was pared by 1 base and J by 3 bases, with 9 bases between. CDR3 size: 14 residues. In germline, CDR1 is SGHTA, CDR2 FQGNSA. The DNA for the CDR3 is TGTGCCAGCAGCTTAGGTTCCAGGGACTATGGCTACACCTTC. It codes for CASSLGSRDYGYTF.

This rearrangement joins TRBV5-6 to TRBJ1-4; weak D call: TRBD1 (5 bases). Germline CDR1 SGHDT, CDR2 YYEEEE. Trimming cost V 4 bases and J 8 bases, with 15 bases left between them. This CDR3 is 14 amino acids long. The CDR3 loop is CASSPGGRGEKLFF. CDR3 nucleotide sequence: TGTGCCAGCAGCCCCGGGGGGAGAGGGGAAAAACTGTTTTTT. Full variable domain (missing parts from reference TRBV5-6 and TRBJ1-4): DAGVTQSPTHLIKTRGQQVTLRCSPKSGHDTVSWYQQALGQGPQFIFQYYEEEERQRGNFPDRFSGHQFPNYSSELNVNALLLGDSALYLCASSPGGRGEKLFFGSGTQLSVL.

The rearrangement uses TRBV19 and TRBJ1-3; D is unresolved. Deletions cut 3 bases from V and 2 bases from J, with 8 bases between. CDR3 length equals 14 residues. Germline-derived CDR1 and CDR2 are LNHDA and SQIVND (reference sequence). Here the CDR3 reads CASSIRDAGNTIYF. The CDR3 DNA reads TGTGCCAGTAGTATCCGGGATGCTGGAAACACCATATATTTT.